The clone carrying this TCR beta chain has a handful of counts. Its antigen remains unidentified. This sample was included in a study of cytomegalovirus exposure and HLA in healthy donors. For the study at large: Genetic ancestry analysis placed approximately 80% of the roughly 400 donors that were genotyped in the Caucasian-associated cluster.

Regarding the study as a whole: Analysis was performed later, and it showed HLA-associated TCR beta chains to be more clonally expanded than equally common others. Association with HLA alleles at 0.05 false discovery rate was found for 15,000 to 20,000 TCR beta sequences in a later analysis.

The PCR was carried out with 60 Vbeta primers and 13 Jbeta primers. TCRdb's copy holds only in-frame clones and misses some; the assay was immunoSEQ multiplex PCR. The sample yields about 140,000 clones, roughly four fifths seen once. Germline assignment: CDR1 SNHLY and CDR2 FYNNEI. Deletions cut 8 bases from V and 6 bases from J, with 16 bases between. The CDR3 is 13 amino acids. V usage is TRBV2 and J usage is TRBJ1-1; the D is unclear. The sequence was obtained from a female donor in good health and CMV-seronegative. The sequenced sample was PBMCs. The CDR3 region has the DNA TGTGCCAGCGGGCCGTCTGAAATAGCTGAAGCTTTCTTT. This gives the protein CASGPSEIAEAFF.